A selection of T cell receptor beta chains follows, all from one sample in a study of identical twins. TCRdb independently ran MiXCR on the 5' RACE reads; one entry per CDR3 protein. The table has roughly 630,000 distinct CDR3 sequences, around 7.5% seen once; the top ten hold 1.6%. This same sample was also part of a study on yellow fever vaccine responses in identical twins.

The sample taken for sequencing was PBMCs. The source is a woman aged 18-29 years in good health. Each CDR3 is given with its conserved first and last residue. A D gene is named only where the DNA matches it firmly. Size is stated for part of the rows, as once, few or many counts, or as a class when the clone is expanded.

V	D	size	J	DNA	CDR3
TRBV9	TRBD2	many	TRBJ2-3	TGTGCCAGCAGCGGGGGACTAGCGGGGGGGCGAGGCACAGATACGCAGTATTTT	CASSGGLAGGRGTDTQYF
TRBV19	TRBD1	.	TRBJ2-6	TGTGCCAGTCGACAGGGGCTTTCTGGGGCCAACGTCCTGACTTTC	CASRQGLSGANVLTF
TRBV5-6	.	few	TRBJ1-5	TGTGCCAGCAGCTTGGGAGTAGGGGGGCAGCCCCAGCATTTT	CASSLGVGGQPQHF
TRBV5-1	.	few	TRBJ2-1	TGCGCCAGCAGCCGGGTGACGGAGAGCTCCTACAATGAGCAGTTCTTC	CASSRVTESSYNEQFF
TRBV10-3	.	few	TRBJ2-3	TGTGCCATCAGTCCCCGTTTAGATACGCAGTATTTT	CAISPRLDTQYF
TRBV11-2	TRBD2	many	TRBJ2-1	TGTGCCAGCAGCTTCCGGACTAGCGGGAGCCATGAGCAGTTCTTC	CASSFRTSGSHEQFF
TRBV20-1	.	.	TRBJ2-4	TGCAGTGCTAGGATGGCGCCACTAGCCAAAAACATTCAGTACTTC	CSARMAPLAKNIQYF
TRBV15	TRBD1	many	TRBJ1-3	TGTGCCACCAGCAGAGAACAGGGGCCTGGAAACACCATATATTTT	CATSREQGPGNTIYF
TRBV7-9	TRBD2	many	TRBJ2-3	TGTGCCAGCAGCCCACTAGCGGGGGGCCGTGATACGCAGTATTTT	CASSPLAGGRDTQYF
TRBV20-1	.	many	TRBJ2-7	TGCAGTGCTAGTGCCCCGAAGGGGCTCTACGAGCAGTACTTC	CSASAPKGLYEQYF
TRBV14	.	.	TRBJ1-3	TGTGCCAGCAGCCAAGACCAAGGAAACACCATATATTTT	CASSQDQGNTIYF
TRBV12-3/TRBV12-4	TRBD2	.	TRBJ2-5	TGTGCCAGCAGTTTGAGGCGGAGAGGACTAGCGGTCCAAGAGACCCAGTACTTC	CASSLRRRGLAVQETQYF
TRBV24-1	.	few	TRBJ2-1	TGTGCCACCAGTGATCTAGAAGTTGGCGATGAGCAGTTCTTC	CATSDLEVGDEQFF
TRBV2	TRBD2	few	TRBJ2-1	TGTGCCAGCAGTAAGGGACTAGCGGGGGGAGGCAATGAGCAGTTCTTC	CASSKGLAGGGNEQFF
TRBV11-2	.	many	TRBJ2-2	TGTGCCAGCAGCTTCACGCCCGGGGGGCGCGCCGGGGAGCTGTTTTTT	CASSFTPGGRAGELFF
TRBV27	.	many	TRBJ2-1	TGTGCCAGCAGTTTAACGGGACTGTCTGAGCAGTTCTTC	CASSLTGLSEQFF
TRBV7-8	.	.	TRBJ2-7	TGTGCCAGCAGCTGGCCGGGACGGGGGAACTACGAGCAGTACTTC	CASSWPGRGNYEQYF
TRBV7-6	.	many	TRBJ2-7	TGTGCCAGCAGCTTAGGTAGAGACTTTTACTACGAGCAGTACTTC	CASSLGRDFYYEQYF
TRBV18	.	few	TRBJ2-5	TGTGCCAGCTCACCACCGCTGGGGGCTCTTAAGACCCAGTACTTC	CASSPPLGALKTQYF
TRBV27	.	many	TRBJ2-2	TGTGCCAGCAGTTTTCGGACCTACACCGGGGAGCTGTTTTTT	CASSFRTYTGELFF
TRBV7-9	TRBD1	few	TRBJ2-5	TGTGCCAGCAGCTTAGGGGACAGCCCACAAGAGACCCAGTACTTC	CASSLGDSPQETQYF
TRBV5-1	TRBD2	many	TRBJ2-7	TGCGCCAGCAGCTTTGGTGCGGGGGTTTACGAGCAGTACTTC	CASSFGAGVYEQYF